The source of this T cell receptor (beta chain) is a study of blood T cell repertoires in COVID-19. The CDR3 consists of 12 residues. The V end was cut by 2 bases, the J end by 10 bases, with 11 bases between. Germline CDR1 is SGHDN and CDR2 is FVKESK. Original handling: Estimates of nucleated cell counts were drawn from the amplification of reference gene primers. TCRdb keeps only in-frame clones here, not all; method: immunoSEQ multiplex PCR. V and J calls and clone size come straight from that table; D and trimming were deduced from the DNA. The sample records around 260,000 clones, around 85% being singletons.

The V gene is TRBV14, the J gene TRBJ1-1, with D uncertain. Sequences were obtained from peripheral blood. The TCR originated in a human donor with COVID-19, enrolled during active disease. The donor label of this sample is uncertain. CDR3 amino acids: CASSQFTTLAFF. As DNA, the CDR3 is TGTGCCAGCAGCCAATTCACGACTCTAGCTTTCTTT.